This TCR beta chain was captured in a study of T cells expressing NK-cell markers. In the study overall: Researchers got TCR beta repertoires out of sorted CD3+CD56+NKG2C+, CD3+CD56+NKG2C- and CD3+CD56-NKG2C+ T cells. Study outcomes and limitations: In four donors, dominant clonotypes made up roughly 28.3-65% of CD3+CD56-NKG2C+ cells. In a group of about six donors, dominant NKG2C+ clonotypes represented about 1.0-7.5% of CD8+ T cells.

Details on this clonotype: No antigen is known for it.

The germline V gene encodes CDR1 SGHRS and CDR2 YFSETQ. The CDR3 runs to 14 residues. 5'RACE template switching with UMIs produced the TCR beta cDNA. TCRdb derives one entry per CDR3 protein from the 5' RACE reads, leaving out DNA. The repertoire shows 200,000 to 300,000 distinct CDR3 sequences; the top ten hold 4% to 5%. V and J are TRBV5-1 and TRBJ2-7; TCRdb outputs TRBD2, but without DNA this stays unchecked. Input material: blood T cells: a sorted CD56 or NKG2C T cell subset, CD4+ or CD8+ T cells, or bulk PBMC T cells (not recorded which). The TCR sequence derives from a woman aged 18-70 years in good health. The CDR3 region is CASSLTSGTYEQYF.